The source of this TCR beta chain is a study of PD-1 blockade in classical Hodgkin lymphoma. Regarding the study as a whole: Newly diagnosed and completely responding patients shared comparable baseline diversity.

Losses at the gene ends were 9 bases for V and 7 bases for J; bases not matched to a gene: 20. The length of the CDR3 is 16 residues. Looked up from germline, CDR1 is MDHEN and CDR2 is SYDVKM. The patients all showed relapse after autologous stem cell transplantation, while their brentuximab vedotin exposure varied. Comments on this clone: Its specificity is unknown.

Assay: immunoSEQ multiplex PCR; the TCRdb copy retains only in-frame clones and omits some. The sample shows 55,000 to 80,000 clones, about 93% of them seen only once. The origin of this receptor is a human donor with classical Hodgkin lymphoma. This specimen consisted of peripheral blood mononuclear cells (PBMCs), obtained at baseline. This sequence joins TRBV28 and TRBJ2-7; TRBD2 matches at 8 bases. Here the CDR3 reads CASKTPPGLGSKEQYF. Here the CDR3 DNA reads TGTGCCAGTAAGACACCTCCGGGACTAGGGTCGAAGGAGCAGTACTTC.